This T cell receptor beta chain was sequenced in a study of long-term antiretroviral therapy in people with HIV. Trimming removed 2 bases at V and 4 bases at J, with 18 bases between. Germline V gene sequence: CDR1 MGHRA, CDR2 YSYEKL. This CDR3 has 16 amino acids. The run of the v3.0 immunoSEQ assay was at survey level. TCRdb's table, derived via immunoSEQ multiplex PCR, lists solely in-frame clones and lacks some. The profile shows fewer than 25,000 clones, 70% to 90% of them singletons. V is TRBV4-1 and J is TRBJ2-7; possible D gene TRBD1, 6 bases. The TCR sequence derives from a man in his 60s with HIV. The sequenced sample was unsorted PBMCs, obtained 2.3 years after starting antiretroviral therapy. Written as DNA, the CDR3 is TGCGCCAGCAGCCAACAAGACCTTTATAGGGGGTACGAGCAGTACTTC. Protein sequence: CASSQQDLYRGYEQYF.